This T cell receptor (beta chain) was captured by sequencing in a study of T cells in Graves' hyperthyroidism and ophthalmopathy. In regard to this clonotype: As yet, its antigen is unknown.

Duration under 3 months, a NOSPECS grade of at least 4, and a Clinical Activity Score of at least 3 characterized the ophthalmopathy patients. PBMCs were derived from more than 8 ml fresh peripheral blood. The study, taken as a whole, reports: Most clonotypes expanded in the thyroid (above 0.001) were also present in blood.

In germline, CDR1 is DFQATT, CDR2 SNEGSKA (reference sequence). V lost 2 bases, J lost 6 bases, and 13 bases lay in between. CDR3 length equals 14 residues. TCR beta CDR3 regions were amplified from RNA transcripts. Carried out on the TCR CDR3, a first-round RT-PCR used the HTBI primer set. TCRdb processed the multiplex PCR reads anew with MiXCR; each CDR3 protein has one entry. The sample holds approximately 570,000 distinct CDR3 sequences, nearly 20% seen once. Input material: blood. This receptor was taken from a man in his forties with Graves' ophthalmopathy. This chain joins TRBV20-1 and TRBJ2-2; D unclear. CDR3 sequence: CSARPHHRPGELFF. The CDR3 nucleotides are TGCAGTGCTAGACCTCATCACCGGCCCGGGGAGCTGTTTTTT.